This T cell receptor beta chain is from a study of T cell responses to AZD1222 COVID-19 vaccine. Study outcomes and limitations: No day 14 peak samples; only post-peak repertoires were characterized. The sample set comprised mostly white British donors with more females, and clonal diversity was possibly underestimated. Unmutated variant regions are reportedly the target of nearly half of TCRs that are spike-specific. Spike regions recognized by vaccine-associated CD4 TCRs spanned the protein, led by 160-218 and 743-854.

The repertoire was sequenced with immunoSEQ multiplex PCR; TCRdb's copy has only in-frame clones and lacks some. The sample has fewer than 120,000 clones; roughly 90% are singletons. A word on this clone: The antigen is undetermined.

The CDR3 loop spans 14 amino acids. Looked up from germline, CDR1 is SGHNT and CDR2 is YENEEA. V was pared by 2 bases and J by 4 bases, with 11 bases between. J is TRBJ1-1 and V is TRBV11-3; a possible D gene is TRBD1 (6 bases). This receptor was obtained from an adult who received the AZD1222 COVID-19 vaccine. The material sequenced was peripheral blood, taken 28 days after the second AZD1222 dose. In DNA, the CDR3 is TGTGCCAGCAGCTTAACAGGGATGGTCACTGAAGCTTTCTTT. This codes for CASSLTGMVTEAFF. Drawing the rest from reference TRBV11-3 and TRBJ1-1, the complete variable domain is EAGVVQSPRYKIIEKKQPVAFWCNPISGHNTLYWYLQNLGQGPELLIRYENEEAVDDSQLPKDRFSAERLKGVDSTLKIQPAELGDSAVYLCASSLTGMVTEAFFGQGTRLTVV.